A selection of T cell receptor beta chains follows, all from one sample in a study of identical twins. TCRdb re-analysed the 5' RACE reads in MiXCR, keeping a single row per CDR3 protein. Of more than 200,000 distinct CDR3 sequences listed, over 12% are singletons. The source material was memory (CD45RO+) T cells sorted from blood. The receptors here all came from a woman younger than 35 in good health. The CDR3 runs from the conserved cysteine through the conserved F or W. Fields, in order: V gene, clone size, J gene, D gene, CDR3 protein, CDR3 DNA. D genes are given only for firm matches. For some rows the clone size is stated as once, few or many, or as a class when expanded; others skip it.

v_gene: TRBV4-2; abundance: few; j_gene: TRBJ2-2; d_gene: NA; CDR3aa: CASSLGDKLRGELFF; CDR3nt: TGTGCCAGCAGCCTGGGGGATAAATTACGCGGGGAGCTGTTTTTT
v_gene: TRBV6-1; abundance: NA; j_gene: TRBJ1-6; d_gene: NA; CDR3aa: CASMVTGESPLHF; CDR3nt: TGTGCCAGCATGGTGACGGGGGAGTCACCCCTCCACTTT
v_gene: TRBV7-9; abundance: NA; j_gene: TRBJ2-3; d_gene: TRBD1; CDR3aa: CASSRQGLITDTQYF; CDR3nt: TGTGCCAGCAGTCGACAGGGATTAATCACAGATACGCAGTATTTT
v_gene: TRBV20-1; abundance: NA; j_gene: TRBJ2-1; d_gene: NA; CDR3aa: CSARPAEQEHHNEQFF; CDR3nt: TGCAGTGCTAGACCGGCTGAACAGGAGCACCACAATGAGCAGTTCTTC
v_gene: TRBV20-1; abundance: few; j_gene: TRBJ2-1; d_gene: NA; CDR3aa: CSATLDLRNEQFF; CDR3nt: TGCAGTGCTACCCTCGACCTAAGAAATGAGCAGTTCTTC
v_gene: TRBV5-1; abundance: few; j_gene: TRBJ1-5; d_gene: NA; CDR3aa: CANSPRDMDQPQHF; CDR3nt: TGCGCCAACAGCCCCCGGGACATGGATCAGCCCCAGCATTTT
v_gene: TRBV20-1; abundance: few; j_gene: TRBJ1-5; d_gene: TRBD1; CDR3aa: CSARDSRGGWVNQPQHF; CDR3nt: TGCAGTGCTAGAGATTCAAGAGGGGGCTGGGTCAATCAGCCCCAGCATTTT
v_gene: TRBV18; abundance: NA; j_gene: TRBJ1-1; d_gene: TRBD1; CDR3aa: CASSHGTGRVGTEAFF; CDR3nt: TGTGCCAGCTCTCACGGGACAGGGCGAGTTGGCACTGAAGCTTTCTTT
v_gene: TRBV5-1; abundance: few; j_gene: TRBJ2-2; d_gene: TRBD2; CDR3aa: CASSFGNSGAGELFF; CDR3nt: TGCGCCAGCAGCTTTGGGAATAGCGGGGCCGGGGAGCTGTTTTTT
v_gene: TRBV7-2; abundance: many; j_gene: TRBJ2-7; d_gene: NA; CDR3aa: CASSSHYEQYF; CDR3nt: TGTGCCAGCAGCTCCCACTACGAGCAGTACTTC
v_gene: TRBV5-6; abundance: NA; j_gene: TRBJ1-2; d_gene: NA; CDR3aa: CASTPLRGRVDYGYTF; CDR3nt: TGTGCCAGCACCCCGTTAAGAGGGAGGGTGGACTATGGCTACACCTTC
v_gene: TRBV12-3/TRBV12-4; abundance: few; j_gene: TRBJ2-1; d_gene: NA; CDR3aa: CASSLSSREQFF; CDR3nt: TGTGCCAGCAGTTTGTCCTCGAGGGAGCAGTTCTTC
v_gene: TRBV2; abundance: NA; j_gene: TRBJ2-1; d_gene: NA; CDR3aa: CASSLVAGGEQFF; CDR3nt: TGTGCCAGCTCCCTAGTGGCCGGGGGTGAGCAGTTCTTC
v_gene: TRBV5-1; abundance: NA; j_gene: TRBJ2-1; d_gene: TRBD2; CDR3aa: CASSRELAGAYNEQFF; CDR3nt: TGCGCCAGCAGCCGAGAACTAGCGGGGGCCTACAATGAGCAGTTCTTC
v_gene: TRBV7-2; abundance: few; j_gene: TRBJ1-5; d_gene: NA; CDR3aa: CASSLGEYSNQPQHF; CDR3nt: TGTGCCAGCAGCTTAGGGGAGTATAGCAATCAGCCCCAGCATTTT